The clone carrying this T cell receptor (beta chain) was counted ten times or more. Antigen unknown. TCRdb reanalysed the reads using MiXCR and keeps one entry per CDR3 protein. The sample records about 920,000 distinct CDR3 sequences, about a third being singletons. This record comes from a study of T cell repertoires in cytomegalovirus infection. Study at large: Used in the study were CMV epitopes, some recently identified and HLA-C-restricted, others well-studied and HLA-B-restricted. Signatures in public TCR beta sequences pointed to both CMV infection and matching HLA type. Regarding the study as a whole: Ex vivo responses were dominated by HLA-C-restricted CMV-specific TCR beta clonotypes.

Germline CDR1 and CDR2: MNHEY and SMNVEV (reference sequence). This CDR3 has 13 amino acids. The ends lost 6 bases at V and 4 bases at J; junction bases unmatched: 3. The TCR comes from a human donor in good health (CMV status not recorded). Some clones in this sample may be carry-over from other donors' samples. The chain has TRBV27 and TRBJ1-1; 9 bases line up with TRBD1. The material was cultured CD8+ T cells from PBMCs, obtained from culture after CMV antigen stimulation. The CDR3 region is CASRMGQGTEAFF. CDR3 DNA: TGTGCCAGCAGAATGGGACAGGGCACTGAAGCTTTCTTT.